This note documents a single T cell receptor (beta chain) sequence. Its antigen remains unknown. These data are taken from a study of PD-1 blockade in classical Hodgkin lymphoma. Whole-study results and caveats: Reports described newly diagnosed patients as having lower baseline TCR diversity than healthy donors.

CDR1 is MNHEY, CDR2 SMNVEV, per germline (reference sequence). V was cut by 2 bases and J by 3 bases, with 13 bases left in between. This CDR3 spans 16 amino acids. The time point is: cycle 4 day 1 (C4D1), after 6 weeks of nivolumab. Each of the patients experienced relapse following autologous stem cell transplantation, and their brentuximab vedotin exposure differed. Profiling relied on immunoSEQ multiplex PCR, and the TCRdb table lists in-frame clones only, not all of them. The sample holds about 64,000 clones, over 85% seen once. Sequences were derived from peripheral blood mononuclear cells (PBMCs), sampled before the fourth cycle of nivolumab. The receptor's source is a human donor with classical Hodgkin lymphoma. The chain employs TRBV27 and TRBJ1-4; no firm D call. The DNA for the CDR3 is TGTGCCAGCAGTTTAGGCGCTGGTAGGGCTAATGAAAAACTGTTTTTT. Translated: CASSLGAGRANEKLFF.